What follows are 17 T cell receptor beta chains derived from one specimen sequenced in a study of cytomegalovirus exposure and HLA in healthy donors (dated by TCRdb to the late 2010s). The library was obtained by the immunoSEQ multiplex PCR assay. As stored in TCRdb, this immuneACCESS dataset retains in-frame rearrangements with V and J assigned. A fraction of the clones does not appear; measured against another copy, unresolved V genes explain less than half of the discrepancy, and the remainder lacks a known reason. The sample table records about 240,000 clones; more than 75% of these occur just once. In total, the top ten clones hold roughly 1.2% of the sample. The sample was PBMCs. Receptor source: a woman in her twenties or thirties in good health and CMV-seropositive.

The DNA of the CDR3 is TGTGCCAGCTCAGGTCCAGGGGGCAACACTGAAGCTTTCTTT. Its protein is CASSGPGGNTEAFF. The gene calls are TRBV28 and TRBJ1-1; the match to TRBD1 covers 8 bases. CDR1 is MDHEN and CDR2 is SYDVKM in the germline V gene. The CDR3 runs 14 residues. V lost 8 bases, J lost 2 bases, and 7 bases stayed unmatched.

The rearrangement links TRBV7-3 to TRBJ2-5, with a possible D match to TRBD1 (5 bases). This CDR3 has 14 amino acids. Germline V gene sequence: CDR1 SGHTA, CDR2 FQGTGA. V gave up 5 bases and J gave up 1 base, with 11 bases separating them. The CDR3 reads CASSTSRVQETQYF. CDR3 bases: TGTGCCAGCAGCACTTCCAGGGTCCAAGAGACCCAGTACTTC.

The rearrangement links TRBV5-6 to TRBJ2-7, with a possible D match to TRBD1 (6 bases). V lost 1 base, J lost 3 bases, and 11 bases lay in between. This CDR3 comprises 14 residues. Germline V gene data show CDR1 as SGHDT and CDR2 as YYEEEE. The CDR3: CASSLSPGDYEQYF. DNA for the CDR3: TGTGCCAGCAGCTTGTCGCCAGGGGACTACGAGCAGTACTTC.

The chain has TRBV6-1 and TRBJ2-1, with 12 positions matching TRBD2. V shed 0 bases, J shed 5 bases, and the junction held 5 bases outside the gene matches. The CDR3 runs 17 residues. Germline V gene data show CDR1 as MNHNS and CDR2 as SASEGT. The CDR3 is CASSEARLAGANNEQFF. CDR3 DNA: TGTGCCAGCAGTGAAGCAAGACTAGCGGGAGCAAACAATGAGCAGTTCTTC.

The CDR3 is CASSSSGREVGTDTQYF. The CDR3 region has the DNA TGTGCCAGCAGCTCCTCTGGGCGGGAGGTGGGCACAGATACGCAGTATTTT. The chain uses TRBV11-3 and TRBJ2-3, with 8 bases identical to TRBD2. V was clipped by 4 bases and J by 1 base; unmatched bases: 10. Germline CDR1 and CDR2: SGHNT and YENEEA. The CDR3 has 17 amino acids. The entire variable domain, with the rest obtained from reference TRBV11-3 and TRBJ2-3, is as follows: EAGVVQSPRYKIIEKKQPVAFWCNPISGHNTLYWYLQNLGQGPELLIRYENEEAVDDSQLPKDRFSAERLKGVDSTLKIQPAELGDSAVYLCASSSSGREVGTDTQYFGPGTRLTVL.

The rearrangement links TRBV28 to TRBJ1-1; TRBD1 might be the D (5 bases). Germline CDR1 reads MDHEN; CDR2 reads SYDVKM. The CDR3 totals 12 residues. Trimming cost V 7 bases and J 7 bases, with 13 bases left between them. The CDR3 DNA follows: TGTGCCAGCAAAGGGGTAGGTGGTGAAGCTTTCTTT. The encoded protein is CASKGVGGEAFF.

V gene TRBV5-1 combines with J gene TRBJ2-7, with 7 bases matching TRBD2. Losses at the gene ends were 1 base for V and 2 bases for J; bases not matched to a gene: 3. The germline V gene has CDR1 SGHRS and CDR2 YFSETQ. This CDR3 has 14 residues. In DNA, the CDR3 is TGCGCCAGCAGCTTGAATGCGGGGGCCTACGAGCAGTACTTC. Its translation is CASSLNAGAYEQYF.

The chain is built from TRBV2 and TRBJ2-7, with D unclear. Germline loops: CDR1 SNHLY, CDR2 FYNNEI. The CDR3 is 11 amino acids. Trimming shortened V by 5 bases and J by 3 bases, and 5 bases separated the two germline ends. CDR3 sequence: CASSYIYEQYF. DNA for the CDR3: TGTGCCAGCAGTTATATCTACGAGCAGTACTTC.

The rearrangement uses TRBV10-1 and TRBJ2-5; D is unresolved. Trimming took 2 bases from V and 4 from J, leaving 8 bases between them. CDR1 is WNHNN, CDR2 SYGVQD, per germline (reference sequence). CDR3 length equals 13 residues. The CDR3 here is CASSENRRETQYF. The CDR3 bases are TGCGCCAGCAGTGAGAACCGGAGAGAGACCCAGTACTTC.

This chain uses TRBV14 with TRBJ2-2; no firm D call. The CDR3 has 15 residues. The germline gives CDR1 SGHDN, CDR2 FVKESK. V lost 1 base to trimming and J lost 3 bases, with 9 bases between them. CDR3 loop: CASSQGILYTGELFF. The DNA for the CDR3 is TGTGCCAGCAGCCAAGGTATCCTATACACCGGGGAGCTGTTTTTT.

This chain joins TRBV30 and TRBJ2-5; D might be TRBD2 (6 bases). Germline CDR1 reads GTSNPN; CDR2 reads SVGIG (reference sequence). V was clipped by 0 bases and J by 1 base, with 9 bases between them. This CDR3 region has 14 residues. The CDR3 DNA sequence: TGTGCCTGGAGTGTAACGGGGGTCCAAGAGACCCAGTACTTC. It encodes CAWSVTGVQETQYF. Full variable domain (outside the CDR3, taken from reference TRBV30 and TRBJ2-5): SQTIHQWPATLVQPVGSPLSLECTVEGTSNPNLYWYRQAAGRGLQLLFYSVGIGQISSEVPQNLSASRPQDRQFILSSKKLLLSDSGFYLCAWSVTGVQETQYFGPGTRLLVL.

This sequence joins TRBV6-5 and TRBJ2-3; D is possibly TRBD1 (6 bases). Trimming took 1 base from V and 6 from J, leaving 11 bases between them. Looked up from germline, CDR1 is MNHEY and CDR2 is SVGAGI. CDR3 length: 14 residues. CDR3 region: CASSYLGGTDTQYF. CDR3 DNA: TGTGCCAGCAGTTACTTAGGGGGAACGGATACGCAGTATTTT.

In this sample, this clone turned up once. This rearrangement joins TRBV5-1 to TRBJ2-2; 11 positions agree with TRBD2. CDR3 size: 17 residues. Germline values: CDR1 SGHRS, CDR2 YFSETQ. Trimming cost V 4 bases and J 0 bases; bases outside gene matches: 5. CDR3 sequence reads: CASSKGTSGSNTGELFF. CDR3 DNA sequence: TGCGCCAGCAGCAAAGGGACTAGCGGTTCGAACACCGGGGAGCTGTTTTTT.

The gene calls are TRBV11-3 and TRBJ2-1; 7 bases match TRBD2. The CDR3 is made up of 15 amino acids. The V and J ends lost 1 base and 2 bases, in that order; junction bases with no gene match: 2. In germline, CDR1 is SGHNT, CDR2 YENEEA. CDR3 in DNA: TGTGCCAGCAGCTTAGGGACTAGACCCTACAATGAGCAGTTCTTC. Its protein product is CASSLGTRPYNEQFF.

The chain is built from TRBV6-6 and TRBJ2-5; a possible D gene is TRBD2 (7 bases). CDR3 length: 13 residues. Between the trimmed V and J ends, which lost 8 bases and 4 bases, there was a span of 14 bases. Germline V gene lookup returns CDR1 MNHNY and CDR2 SVGAGI (reference sequence). The CDR3 loop reads CASQGGGGETQYF. The CDR3 nucleotides are TGTGCCAGCCAAGGGGGAGGGGGAGAGACCCAGTACTTC.

This clone was recorded once. V and J are TRBV28 and TRBJ2-1, with TRBD1 matching over 8 bases. Unmatched junction bases numbered 6, after V lost 5 bases and J lost 0 bases. The germline V gene encodes CDR1 MDHEN and CDR2 SYDVKM. The CDR3 length is 16 residues. The CDR3 sequence: CASSRAGGSSYNEQFF. The CDR3 nucleotides are TGTGCCAGCAGTCGTGCAGGGGGCAGCTCCTACAATGAGCAGTTCTTC.

The chain couples TRBV6-4 to TRBJ2-3; 7 bases align to TRBD1. The CDR3 extends over 16 amino acids. Germline CDR1 MRHNA, CDR2 SNTAGT. The ends lost 3 bases at V and 2 bases at J; junction bases unmatched: 8. The CDR3 sequence: CASSEVPGQPTDTQYF. The CDR3 coding sequence is TGTGCCAGCAGTGAGGTCCCGGGACAGCCCACAGATACGCAGTATTTT.